A selection of T cell receptor beta chains follows, all from one sample in a study of cytomegalovirus exposure and HLA in healthy donors. The data were produced by immunoSEQ multiplex PCR, yet TCRdb's version contains in-frame clones alone and is incomplete. The profile shows about 150,000 clones, roughly 80% of them singletons. Sequencing used PBMCs. The origin of the receptors is a man aged 35 to 55 in good health and CMV-seropositive. Each CDR3 is given with its conserved first and last residue. D genes are given only for firm matches. Clone size is given for some rows only: seen once, a few or many times, or a class if the clone is expanded.

D,J,size,V,DNA,CDR3
-,TRBJ2-2,-,TRBV10-1,TGCGCCAGCAGTGGAGTCGGCGCAGGGGTGGGCACCGGGGAGCTGTTTTTT,CASSGVGAGVGTGELFF
TRBD1,TRBJ2-7,-,TRBV6-5,TGTGCCACACAGGGGCGAAGGAGCTCCTACGAGCAGTACTTC,CATQGRRSSYEQYF
-,TRBJ2-7,-,TRBV7-9,TGTTCCAGCAGCTTCGACGGGTACGAGCAGTACTTC,CSSSFDGYEQYF
-,TRBJ2-7,-,TRBV18,TGTGCCAGCTCACCATTAGGGGGTAGCGAGCAGTACTTC,CASSPLGGSEQYF
-,TRBJ2-6,few,TRBV27,TGTGCCAGCAGTTTAAAGCCGGTCGGCTCTGGGGCCAACGTCCTGACTTTC,CASSLKPVGSGANVLTF
-,TRBJ1-2,-,TRBV10-2,TGCGCCAGCACCAAAGGGGAGGACTATGGCTACACCTTC,CASTKGEDYGYTF
-,TRBJ1-6,-,TRBV6-5,TGTGCCAGCAGTTATACGGGAAACTACAATTCACCCCTCCACTTT,CASSYTGNYNSPLHF
TRBD1,TRBJ1-4,-,TRBV13,TGTGCCAGCAGCGAGGGGGCAGGCCGTGAAAAACTGTTTTTT,CASSEGAGREKLFF
-,TRBJ2-2,-,TRBV5-1,TGCGCCAGCAGCGTCCTTGAGACCGGGGAGCTGTTTTTT,CASSVLETGELFF
-,TRBJ1-3,-,TRBV15,TGTGCCACCAGCAGAGATCCGGGACTTGGAAACACCATATATTTT,CATSRDPGLGNTIYF
TRBD2,TRBJ2-3,few,TRBV30,TGTGCCTGGAGTGTACTTAGCGGGACTAGCACAGATACGCAGTATTTT,CAWSVLSGTSTDTQYF
-,TRBJ2-2,-,TRBV7-9,TGTTCCAGACACCGGGGTAACACCGGGGAGCTGTTTTTT,CSRHRGNTGELFF
-,TRBJ2-7,-,TRBV9,TGTGCCAGCAGCGTAGGAACAGGTCCAAGCTCCTACGAGCAGTACTTC,CASSVGTGPSSYEQYF
TRBD1,TRBJ1-4,-,TRBV27,TGTGCCAGCAGTTTAAAGCCGAACAGGGGTGGAGAAAAACTGTTTTTT,CASSLKPNRGGEKLFF
TRBD1,TRBJ1-2,-,TRBV25-1,TGTGCCAGCAGTGTACCCGGGACAGGGGGACGGGGCTACACCTTC,CASSVPGTGGRGYTF
TRBD2,TRBJ2-2,-,TRBV30,TGTGCCTGGAACCTAGCGGGGAACACCGGGGAGCTGTTTTTT,CAWNLAGNTGELFF
TRBD1,TRBJ1-1,-,TRBV2,TGTGCCAGCAGTGAAGACAGGGGAAACACTGAAGCTTTCTTT,CASSEDRGNTEAFF
TRBD1,TRBJ2-7,-,TRBV5-4,TGTGCCAGCAGCTTGGATGGCGGGACAGGGAGTTACGAGCAGTACTTC,CASSLDGGTGSYEQYF
-,TRBJ1-5,-,TRBV7-2,TGTGCCAGCAGCCCCCGTGGCGGGGGAGGGAGCAATCAGCCCCAGCATTTT,CASSPRGGGGSNQPQHF
-,TRBJ2-3,-,TRBV11-2,TGTGCCAGCAGCCTTGACAGAGATACGCAGTATTTT,CASSLDRDTQYF
-,TRBJ2-1,-,TRBV30,TGTGCCTGGAGTCACTACCGAGGGAGTAACAGTGAGCAGTTCTTC,CAWSHYRGSNSEQFF
-,TRBJ1-5,-,TRBV7-9,TGTGCCAGCAGTTCACAGGATAGCAATCAGCCCCAGCATTTT,CASSSQDSNQPQHF
-,TRBJ1-5,few,TRBV7-6,TGTGCCAGCAGCACGCGGACAAATCAGCCCCAGCATTTT,CASSTRTNQPQHF
-,TRBJ2-5,-,TRBV11-2,TGTGCCAGCAGCCTGGACCCGACTCGGGGGACCCAGTACTTC,CASSLDPTRGTQYF
TRBD1,TRBJ2-7,-,TRBV6-5,TGTGCCAGCAGTTACTCGACAGGGTCTGGATACGAGCAGTACTTC,CASSYSTGSGYEQYF
-,TRBJ2-5,-,TRBV18,TGTGCCAGCTCACCATCACAAGAGACCCAGTACTTC,CASSPSQETQYF
TRBD1,TRBJ1-4,-,TRBV27,TGTGCCAGCAGTTTTAGAGGGGGCTACGAAAAACTGTTTTTT,CASSFRGGYEKLFF
-,TRBJ1-2,-,TRBV7-9,TGTGCCAGCAGCCCTAAGGTTAACTACGCTTGGTATGGCTACACCTTC,CASSPKVNYAWYGYTF
TRBD1,TRBJ2-7,medium-sized,TRBV5-1,TGCGCCAGCAGCTTGGGGACAGGTTCCCCCTACGAGCAGTACTTC,CASSLGTGSPYEQYF
-,TRBJ1-4,-,TRBV10-3,TGTGCCACTCAGACAGGCTCTAATGAAAAACTGTTTTTT,CATQTGSNEKLFF
TRBD1,TRBJ2-7,-,TRBV2,TGTGCCAGCAGTGAGACAGGGGGCGAGGAGCAGTACTTC,CASSETGGEEQYF
-,TRBJ1-1,-,TRBV18,TGTGCCAGCTCACCCAACAGGGACACTGAAGCTTTCTTT,CASSPNRDTEAFF
-,TRBJ2-1,-,TRBV19,TGTGCCAGTAGTTTCCCATCGAGCCAGGGTTTAGACAATGAGCAGTTCTTC,CASSFPSSQGLDNEQFF
-,TRBJ2-3,-,TRBV15,TGTGCCACCAGCATAGCAGGGGTTATGATCACAGATACGCAGTATTTT,CATSIAGVMITDTQYF
-,TRBJ1-1,-,TRBV30,TGTGCCTGGATCGCTGGACTGACGAACACTGAAGCTTTCTTT,CAWIAGLTNTEAFF
TRBD2,TRBJ2-7,-,TRBV5-1,TGCGCCAGCAGCCCCGGAGAGCGGGGACTTCTCCAGCACTTC,CASSPGERGLLQHF
TRBD2,TRBJ2-1,-,TRBV28,TGTGCCAGCAGCACCGGGACTAGCGGGAGTGTATTCTACAATGAGCAGTTCTTC,CASSTGTSGSVFYNEQFF
TRBD2,TRBJ2-3,-,TRBV6-4,TGTGCCAGCAGTGACTCGACTAGCGGGAGCACAGATACGCAGTATTTT,CASSDSTSGSTDTQYF
TRBD1,TRBJ2-7,-,TRBV28,TGTGCCAGCAGTACCCCCGGGACAGGGGACCACGAGCAGTACTTC,CASSTPGTGDHEQYF
-,TRBJ2-2,-,TRBV4-3,TGCGCCAGCAGCCATGGTGTCAGGGGTCGGGACACCGGGGAGCTGTTTTTT,CASSHGVRGRDTGELFF
-,TRBJ2-7,few,TRBV19,TGTGCCAGTGGGGCGGCTACTCATTACGAGCAGTACTTC,CASGAATHYEQYF
-,TRBJ1-1,-,TRBV6-5,TGTGCCAGCAGTTACTCGTATAGAGGGGGCACTGAAGCTTTCTTT,CASSYSYRGGTEAFF
-,TRBJ1-1,-,TRBV7-2,TGTGCCAGCAGCTTAGATCAGATTAACACTGAAGCTTTCTTT,CASSLDQINTEAFF
TRBD1,TRBJ1-2,once,TRBV5-1,TGCGCCAGCAGCGGGGGACAGGGAGGCTACACCTTC,CASSGGQGGYTF